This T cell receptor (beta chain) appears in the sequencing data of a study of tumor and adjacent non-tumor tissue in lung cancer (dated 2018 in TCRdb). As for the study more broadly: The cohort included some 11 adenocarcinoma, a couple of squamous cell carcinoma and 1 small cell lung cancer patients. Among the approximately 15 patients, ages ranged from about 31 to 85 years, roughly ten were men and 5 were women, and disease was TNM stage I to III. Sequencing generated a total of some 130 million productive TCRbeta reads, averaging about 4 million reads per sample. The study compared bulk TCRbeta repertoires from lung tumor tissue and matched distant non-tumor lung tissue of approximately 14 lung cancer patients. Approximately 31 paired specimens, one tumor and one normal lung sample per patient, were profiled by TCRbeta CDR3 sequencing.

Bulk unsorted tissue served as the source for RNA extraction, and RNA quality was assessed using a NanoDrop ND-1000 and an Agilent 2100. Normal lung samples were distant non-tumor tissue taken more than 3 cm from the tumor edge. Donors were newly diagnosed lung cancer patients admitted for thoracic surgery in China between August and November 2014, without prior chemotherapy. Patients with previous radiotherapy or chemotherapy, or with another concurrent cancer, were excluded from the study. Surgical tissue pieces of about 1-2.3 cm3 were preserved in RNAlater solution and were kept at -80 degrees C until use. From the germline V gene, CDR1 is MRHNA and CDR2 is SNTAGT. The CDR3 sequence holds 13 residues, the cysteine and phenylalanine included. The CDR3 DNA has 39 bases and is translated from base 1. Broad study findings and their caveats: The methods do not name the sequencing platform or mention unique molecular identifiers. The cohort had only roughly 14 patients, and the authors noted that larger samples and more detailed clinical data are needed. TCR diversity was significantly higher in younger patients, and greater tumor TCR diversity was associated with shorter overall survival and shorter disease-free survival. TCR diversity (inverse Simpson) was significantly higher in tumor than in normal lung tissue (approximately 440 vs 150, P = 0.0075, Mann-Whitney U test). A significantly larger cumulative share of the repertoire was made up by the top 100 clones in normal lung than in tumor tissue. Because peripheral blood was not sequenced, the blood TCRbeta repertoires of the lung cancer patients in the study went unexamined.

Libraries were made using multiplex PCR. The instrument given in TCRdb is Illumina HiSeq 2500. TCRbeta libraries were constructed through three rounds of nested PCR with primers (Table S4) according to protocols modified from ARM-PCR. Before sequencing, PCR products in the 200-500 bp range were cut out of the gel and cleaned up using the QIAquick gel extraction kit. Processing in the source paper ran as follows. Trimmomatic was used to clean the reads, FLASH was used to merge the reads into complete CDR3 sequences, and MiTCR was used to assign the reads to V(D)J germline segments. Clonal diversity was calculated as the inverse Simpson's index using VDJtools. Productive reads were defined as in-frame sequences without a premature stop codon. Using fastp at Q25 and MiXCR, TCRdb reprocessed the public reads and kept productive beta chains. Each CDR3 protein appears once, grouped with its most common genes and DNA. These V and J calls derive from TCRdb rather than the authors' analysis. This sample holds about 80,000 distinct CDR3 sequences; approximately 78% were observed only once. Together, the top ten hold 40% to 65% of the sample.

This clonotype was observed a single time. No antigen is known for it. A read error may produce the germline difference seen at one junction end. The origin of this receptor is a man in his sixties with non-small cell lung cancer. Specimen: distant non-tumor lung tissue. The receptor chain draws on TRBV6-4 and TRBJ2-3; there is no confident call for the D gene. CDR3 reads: CASSDSSTVTQYF. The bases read TGCGCCAGCAGTGACTCCAGCACAGTTACGCAGTATTTT.